The 16 T cell receptor beta chains in this list originate from one sample, sequenced in a study of T cell clones after liver transplantation. Sequencing was performed with immunoSEQ multiplex PCR; in TCRdb, only in-frame clones are kept and a portion is missing. The repertoire holds 50,000 to 70,000 clones, with approximately 70% as singletons. Sequenced material: CD4+ T cells from blood, taken at the 15-month timepoint. These receptors were collected from a human patient who received a liver transplant. Some T cells could come from the graft donor.

A single count supports this clone. This sequence joins TRBV7-2 and TRBJ1-1, with 7 bases that match TRBD1. Trimming took 5 bases from V and 6 from J; bases not matched to a gene: 9. Per the germline V gene, CDR1 is SGHTA and CDR2 is FQGNSA. This CDR3 has 14 residues. The CDR3 reads CASSQDRVIAEAFF. The CDR3 region has the DNA TGTGCCAGCAGCCAAGACAGGGTGATCGCTGAAGCTTTCTTT.

Here the CDR3 reads CARSSPPDTGGQWYF. The CDR3 nucleotides read TGTGCCAGAAGCTCCCCCCCGGACACGGGTGGGCAGTGGTACTTC. The chain is built from TRBV5-3 and TRBJ2-5, with TRBD1 as a possible D gene (5 bases). TRBV5-3 is treated as an ORF (open reading frame) with a function not yet certain. This CDR3 region has 15 residues. Trimming took off 3 bases at V and 13 bases at J, with 25 bases between the two ends.

The chain couples TRBV7-2 to TRBJ1-1; TRBD1 aligns across 9 bases. Germline V gene data show CDR1 as SGHTA and CDR2 as FQGNSA. The CDR3 covers 14 residues. The J segment lost 10 bases and the V segment lost 3 bases, leaving 9 bases of the junction unmatched. The CDR3 coding sequence is TGTGCCAGCAGCTTGGTTTTTCTGGGACAGGGAGCTTTCTTT. Protein product: CASSLVFLGQGAFF.

V and J are TRBV18 and TRBJ2-1; D is unclear. Germline loops: CDR1 KGHSH, CDR2 LQKENI. The V end was cut by 6 bases, the J end by 10 bases, with 10 bases between. This CDR3 has 11 residues. CDR3 coding DNA: TGTGCCAGCTCTCCGGGTAACGAGCAGTTCTTC. This translates into CASSPGNEQFF. Together with reference TRBV18 and TRBJ2-1, the CDR3 gives the full variable domain: NAGVMQNPRHLVRRRGQEARLRCSPMKGHSHVYWYRQLPEEGLKFMVYLQKENIIDESGMPKERFSAEFPKEGPSILRIQQVVRGDSAAYFCASSPGNEQFFGPGTRLTVL.

CDR3: CASSLQGAQETQYF. CDR3 in DNA: TGTGCCAGCAGCTTGCAGGGGGCACAGGAGACCCAGTACTTC. This chain connects TRBV5-4 to TRBJ2-5; 8 bases line up with TRBD1. The germline V gene has CDR1 SGHNT and CDR2 YYREEE (reference sequence). The CDR3 runs 14 residues. V lost 1 base to trimming and J lost 5 bases; unmatched junction nucleotides: 4.

This clone was picked up a small number of times. This chain uses TRBV6-4 with TRBJ1-2, with TRBD1 as a possible D gene (5 bases). Trimming stripped 2 bases from V and 8 bases from J, with 9 bases between. There are 12 residues in the CDR3. Germline loops: CDR1 MRHNA, CDR2 SNTAGT. The CDR3 DNA follows: TGTGCCAGCAGTGACGGGGGTAGCGGCTACACCTTC. Amino acid sequence: CASSDGGSGYTF.

This clone was seen a few times. V gene TRBV28 combines with J gene TRBJ2-3; D is unclear. The germline V gene encodes CDR1 MDHEN and CDR2 SYDVKM. V was pared by 4 bases and J by 2 bases, with 13 bases between. The CDR3 is 15 amino acids. CDR3 nucleotide sequence: TGTGCCAGCAGTTCCTACTCCTCGCACACAGATACGCAGTATTTT. Residues: CASSSYSSHTDTQYF. The full variable domain, its missing parts supplied by reference TRBV28 and TRBJ2-3, is DVKVTQSSRYLVKRTGEKVFLECVQDMDHENMFWYRQDPGLGLRLIYFSYDVKMKEKGDIPEGYSVSREKKERFSLILESASTNQTSMYLCASSSYSSHTDTQYFGPGTRLTVL.

CDR3 sequence (DNA): TGTGCAAGTCGCTTGGGCAGAGCTCCTTCCTACGAGCAGTACGTC. Translation gives CASRLGRAPSYEQYV. The V call is TRBV12-2, the J call TRBJ2-7; the listed D gene, TRBD1, was not tested against the DNA. TRBV12-2 is a recognized pseudogene. This CDR3 comprises 15 residues.

This chain links TRBV30 with TRBJ1-1; D is unclear. CDR1 and CDR2 (germline): GTSNPN, SVGIG (reference sequence). The CDR3 has 11 residues. CDR3 in DNA: TGTGTGATTTCCGTTAACACTGAAGCTTTCTTT. Translating it yields CVISVNTEAFF.

The chain recombines TRBV15 with TRBJ1-2; D is undetermined. Germline-derived CDR1 and CDR2 are LNHNV and YYDKDF (reference sequence). There are 15 residues in the CDR3. Trimming stripped 8 bases from V and 6 bases from J, with 22 bases between. The chain's CDR3 is CATSPGSWLKNGYTF. DNA for the CDR3: TGTGCCACCTCCCCGGGGTCTTGGCTAAAAAATGGCTACACCTTC.

The V and J genes are TRBV27 and TRBJ1-1; D unclear. Germline-derived CDR1 and CDR2 are MNHEY and SMNVEV (reference sequence). Trimming left V 4 bases short and J 3 bases short, with 9 bases between. The length of the CDR3 is 13 residues. The CDR3 DNA is TGTGCCAGCAGTTGGTCCCAGTACACTGAAGCTTTCTTT. Encoded protein: CASSWSQYTEAFF.

The V and J genes are TRBV5-6 and TRBJ1-1, with no clear D. Germline V gene lookup returns CDR1 SGHDT and CDR2 YYEEEE. Trimming cost V 7 bases and J 1 base, with 11 bases left between them. The CDR3 spans 13 residues. The CDR3 protein is CASVLGRNTEAFF. CDR3 DNA sequence: TGTGCCAGCGTTCTTGGCAGGAACACTGAAGCTTTCTTT.

The rearrangement joins TRBV10-1 to TRBJ2-3; D perhaps matches TRBD2 (5 bases). Trimming took off 6 bases at V and 4 bases at J, with 8 bases between the two ends. The CDR3 covers 12 residues. CDR1 is WNHNN and CDR2 is SYGVQD in the germline V gene (reference sequence). CDR3 nucleotide sequence: TGCGCCAGCAGCGCGGGTTCAGATACGCAGTATTTT. Its translation: CASSAGSDTQYF.

The chain combines TRBV7-9 with TRBJ2-3, with D hard to call. Trimming took 3 bases from V and 2 from J, leaving 12 bases between them. This CDR3 is built from 15 residues. In germline, CDR1 is SEHNR, CDR2 FQNEAQ (reference sequence). The DNA of the CDR3 is TGTGCCAGCAGCTTTTGGGCCCATTTCACAGATACGCAGTATTTT. Its protein product is CASSFWAHFTDTQYF. Variable domain in full (rest from reference TRBV7-9 and TRBJ2-3): DTGVSQNPRHKITKRGQNVTFRCDPISEHNRLYWYRQTLGQGPEFLTYFQNEAQLEKSRLLSDRFSAERPKGSFSTLEIQRTEQGDSAMYLCASSFWAHFTDTQYFGPGTRLTVL.

This chain connects TRBV19 to TRBJ2-6; tentative D call: TRBD2 (6 bases). V dropped 3 bases and J dropped 0 bases, with 21 bases sitting between them. Germline values: CDR1 LNHDA, CDR2 SQIVND (reference sequence). This CDR3 has 20 residues. This chain's CDR3 is CASSMDPSGGTFSGANVLTF. CDR3 DNA: TGTGCCAGTAGTATGGATCCCAGTGGAGGGACGTTCTCTGGGGCCAACGTCCTGACTTTC. Full variable domain (missing parts from reference TRBV19 and TRBJ2-6): DGGITQSPKYLFRKEGQNVTLSCEQNLNHDAMYWYRQDPGQGLRLIYYSQIVNDFQKGDIAEGYSVSREKKESFPLTVTSAQKNPTAFYLCASSMDPSGGTFSGANVLTFGAGSRLTVL.

With regard to this clone: Other DNA sequences in this sample translate to the same CDR3. V gene TRBV6-5 combines with J gene TRBJ1-2; TRBD1 is a possible D gene (6 bases). The CDR3 totals 12 residues. Per the germline V gene, CDR1 is MNHEY and CDR2 is SVGAGI. V was trimmed by 7 bases and J by 2 bases, leaving 8 bases between them. The CDR3: CASMGANYGYTF. CDR3 in DNA: TGTGCCAGCATGGGGGCCAACTATGGCTACACCTTC.